What follows are 23 T cell receptor beta chains derived from one specimen sequenced in a study of shared clonotypes between healthy human individuals. Using immunoSEQ multiplex PCR, the repertoire was profiled, and TCRdb retains in-frame clones only, with some absent. The table includes roughly 1 million clones, about 70% detected once. The material sequenced was memory CD4+ T cells sorted from blood. The subset: CD45RA-negative fraction. These receptors all stem from a man between 18 and 29 years old in good health.

This clone has just one count. The rearrangement joins TRBV7-2 to TRBJ2-3; D is possibly TRBD2 (6 bases). The CDR3 has 15 residues. V lost 7 bases and J 0 bases, leaving 14 bases between the germline ends. Germline CDR1 and CDR2: SGHTA and FQGNSA. Written as DNA, the CDR3 is TGTGCCAGCATCCGCCGAGCGGGTAGCACAGATACGCAGTATTTT. Translated: CASIRRAGSTDTQYF.

The sample holds a few counts of this clone. The rearrangement links TRBV6-6 to TRBJ2-7; D ambiguous. Germline V gives CDR1 MNHNY, CDR2 SVGAGI (reference sequence). The V and J ends lost 8 bases and 3 bases respectively, with 11 bases between them. The CDR3 is made up of 12 amino acids. CDR3: CASSYRDYEQYF. The CDR3 nucleotides read TGTGCCAGCTCTTACAGAGACTACGAGCAGTACTTC.

Comments on this clone: The junction differs from germline at one of its ends, possibly a read error. This chain joins TRBV7-2 and TRBJ1-1; no clear D gene. This CDR3 spans 13 amino acids. Germline CDR1 is SGHTA and CDR2 is FQGNSA. The CDR3 is CASNLQGNTEAFF. The DNA of the CDR3 is TGTGCCAGCAACTTACAAGGGAACACTGAAGCTTTCTTT. The full variable domain, rest sourced from reference TRBV7-2 and TRBJ1-1, is GAGVSQSPSNKVTEKGKDVELRCDPISGHTALYWYRQSLGQGLEFLIYFQGNSAPDKSGLPSDRFSAERTGGSVSTLTIQRTQQEDSAVYLCASNLQGNTEAFFGQGTRLTVV.

The rearrangement joins TRBV7-8 to TRBJ1-1; unclear D gene. The germline V and J ends were trimmed by 5 bases and 1 base, with 14 bases remaining between them. Germline-derived CDR1 and CDR2 are SGHVS and FQNEAQ. The CDR3 contains 15 residues. CDR3 protein: CASSPRLGENTEAFF. CDR3 bases: TGTGCCAGCAGCCCGAGGTTAGGCGAGAACACTGAAGCTTTCTTT.

This chain connects TRBV5-1 to TRBJ2-3, with D perhaps TRBD1 or TRBD2 (6 bases each). This CDR3 is 16 amino acids long. Trimming removed 5 bases at V and 0 bases at J, with 16 bases between. Per the germline V gene, CDR1 is SGHRS and CDR2 is YFSETQ. The CDR3 is CASRSGASPSTDTQYF. For the CDR3, the DNA is TGCGCCAGCAGATCGGGGGCGTCCCCTAGCACAGATACGCAGTATTTT.

The chain joins TRBV5-1 to TRBJ1-2; a possible D gene is TRBD1 (6 bases). Germline CDR1 and CDR2: SGHRS and YFSETQ. Trimming stripped 0 bases from V and 2 bases from J, with 14 bases between. This CDR3 comprises 16 residues. The CDR3 DNA reads as TGCGCCAGCAGCTTGGTACTGGACAGCACCAACTATGGCTACACCTTC. As protein: CASSLVLDSTNYGYTF.

This clone occurred a few times. The chain has TRBV14 and TRBJ2-7, with a weak D call TRBD1 (6 bases). Trimming removed 5 bases at V and 3 bases at J, with 14 bases between. The CDR3 consists of 14 residues. Germline-derived CDR1 and CDR2 are SGHDN and FVKESK. This chain's CDR3 is CASSVGRGVYEQYF. The CDR3, as DNA: TGTGCCAGCAGCGTTGGCAGGGGAGTCTACGAGCAGTACTTC.

This chain joins TRBV6-1 and TRBJ2-3, with TRBD2 identical over 9 bases. CDR1 and CDR2 (germline): MNHNS, SASEGT. This CDR3 has 14 residues. V dropped 8 bases and J dropped 4; count of bases not matched to a gene: 7. For the CDR3, the DNA is TGTGCCAGCGTAGGCGGGAGGGTCCCAGATACGCAGTATTTT. It codes for CASVGGRVPDTQYF.

The genes are TRBV25-1 and TRBJ2-1; TRBD2 matches 12 bases. The CDR3 totals 17 residues. Germline CDR1 is MGHDK and CDR2 is SYGVNS. Unmatched junction bases numbered 13, after V lost 8 bases and J lost 5 bases. CDR3 region: CASGGTSGGPFHNEQFF. The CDR3, as DNA: TGTGCCAGCGGGGGAACTAGCGGGGGGCCGTTTCACAATGAGCAGTTCTTC.

The J gene is TRBJ2-3, the V gene TRBV28; 7 nucleotides align to TRBD2. V gave up 6 bases and J gave up 6 bases; unmatched junction bases: 9. The CDR3 extends over 14 amino acids. CDR1 and CDR2 (germline): MDHEN, SYDVKM. The CDR3 region is CASSLTSVADTQYF. CDR3 in DNA: TGTGCCAGCAGCCTCACTAGCGTGGCCGATACGCAGTATTTT.

This clone was seen a handful of times. In nucleotides, the CDR3 is TGTGCCTGGAGTTCCATAGGGAAAGAAAAACTGTTTTTT. Translated, it gives CAWSSIGKEKLFF. The chain joins TRBV30 to TRBJ1-4; D ambiguous. The germline CDR1 and CDR2 sequences are GTSNPN and SVGIG (reference sequence). The CDR3 runs to 13 residues. V lost 2 bases, J lost 8 bases, and 12 bases lay in between.

The sample holds one count of this clone. CDR3 coding DNA: TGCGCCAGCAGTGAGTTCCTAGCGGGAGGAACAGATACGCAGTATTTT. Translated: CASSEFLAGGTDTQYF. The chain uses TRBV10-1 and TRBJ2-3; 11 nucleotides align to TRBD2. V was pared by 1 base and J by 3 bases, with 3 bases of the junction left unmatched. This CDR3 is 16 amino acids long. Germline V gene data show CDR1 as WNHNN and CDR2 as SYGVQD (reference sequence).

This clone was seen only once. The chain is built from TRBV6-5 and TRBJ1-2; a weak D match, TRBD1 (6 bases). The CDR3 is 13 amino acids. Trimming removed 5 bases at V and 8 bases at J, with 15 bases between. CDR1 is MNHEY, CDR2 SVGAGI, per germline. The CDR3 loop is CASSARGHDGYTF. CDR3 nucleotide sequence: TGTGCCAGCAGTGCCAGGGGCCATGACGGCTACACCTTC.

V and J are TRBV10-2 and TRBJ1-5; TRBD1 agrees at 8 bases. Germline CDR1 and CDR2: WSHSY and SAAADI. The V segment lost 4 bases and the J segment 3 bases; nucleotides outside the gene matches: 5. The CDR3 consists of 15 residues. CDR3 coding DNA: TGCGCCAGCAGTGGACAGGGGAGGGACAATCAGCCCCAGCATTTT. Translation gives CASSGQGRDNQPQHF.

Details on this clone: The junction departs from the called germline gene at one end, perhaps through a read error. The DNA for the CDR3 is TGTGCCAGCAGCGTAGGAACGGGGTACCTACTTAACCATGGCTACACCTTC. Protein sequence: CASSVGTGYLLNHGYTF. This sequence joins TRBV9 and TRBJ1-2; no clear D gene. This CDR3 is 17 amino acids long. Germline-derived CDR1 and CDR2 are SGDLS and YYNGEE.

V usage is TRBV28 and J usage is TRBJ1-2; D not resolved. The V end lost 2 bases, the J end lost 1 base, and 5 bases lay between the germline ends. Per germline, CDR1 MDHEN and CDR2 SYDVKM. The CDR3 has 13 residues. Here the CDR3 DNA reads TGTGCCAGCAGTTTACACAGTAACTATGGCTACACCTTC. Protein sequence: CASSLHSNYGYTF.

The gene calls are TRBV5-1 and TRBJ1-1; D not resolved. CDR1 is SGHRS, CDR2 YFSETQ, per germline. Trimming left V 0 bases short and J 1 base short, with 7 bases between. This CDR3 spans 14 amino acids. For the CDR3, the DNA is TGCGCCAGCAGCTTGGCCCTGTCGAACACTGAAGCTTTCTTT. The encoded protein is CASSLALSNTEAFF. The variable domain in full, completed from reference TRBV5-1 and TRBJ1-1, reads KAGVTQTPRYLIKTRGQQVTLSCSPISGHRSVSWYQQTPGQGLQFLFEYFSETQRNKGNFPGRFSGRQFSNSRSEMNVSTLELGDSALYLCASSLALSNTEAFFGQGTRLTVV.

J is TRBJ1-4 and V is TRBV7-8; 7 positions match TRBD1. This CDR3 has 15 residues. Germline V gives CDR1 SGHVS, CDR2 FQNEAQ. V gave up 5 bases and J gave up 7 bases; unmatched junction bases: 10. The chain's CDR3 is CASSIRGKGGEKLFF. The CDR3, as DNA: TGTGCCAGCAGCATCAGGGGGAAAGGTGGTGAAAAACTGTTTTTT.

This clone was counted between two and nine times. This chain links TRBV5-1 with TRBJ1-6; D gene unclear. From germline, CDR1 is SGHRS and CDR2 YFSETQ. V dropped 0 bases and J dropped 7 bases, with 8 bases sitting between them. CDR3 length: 14 amino acids. This chain's CDR3 is CASSLDFGNSPLHF. The CDR3 DNA reads as TGCGCCAGCAGCTTGGATTTTGGGAATTCACCCCTCCACTTT.

The gene calls are TRBV19 and TRBJ1-5; D possibly corresponds to TRBD1 (5 bases). This CDR3 has 18 residues. The V gene lost 10 bases and the J gene lost 2 bases, with 27 bases spanning the gap. Germline values: CDR1 LNHDA, CDR2 SQIVND (reference sequence). The CDR3 sequence: CATLEGQGTIWGNQPQHF. The CDR3 DNA is TGTGCCACCCTCGAGGGGCAGGGCACAATATGGGGCAATCAGCCCCAGCATTTT.

This clone was found many times. The J gene is TRBJ1-1, the V gene TRBV7-9, with TRBD1 as a possible D gene (5 bases). Trimming removed 5 bases from V and 2 bases from J, with 12 bases in between. There are 14 residues in the CDR3. The germline CDR1 and CDR2 sequences are SEHNR and FQNEAQ (reference sequence). The CDR3 DNA reads TGTGCCAGCAGCCCGTGGACAACCAACACTGAAGCTTTCTTT. Protein product: CASSPWTTNTEAFF.

This clone has only a few counts. This chain connects TRBV5-5 to TRBJ2-3, with TRBD2 identical over 11 bases. Germline values: CDR1 SGHKS, CDR2 YYEKEE (reference sequence). There are 20 residues in the CDR3. V lost 4 bases and J lost 0; bases outside the gene matches: 16. CDR3 region: CASSRTSGSKGNPSTDTQYF. The DNA for the CDR3 is TGTGCCAGCAGCCGTACTAGCGGGAGTAAAGGGAACCCTAGCACAGATACGCAGTATTTT. The full variable domain, its missing parts supplied by reference TRBV5-5 and TRBJ2-3, is DAGVTQSPTHLIKTRGQQVTLRCSPISGHKSVSWYQQVLGQGPQFIFQYYEKEERGRGNFPDRFSARQFPNYSSELNVNALLLGDSALYLCASSRTSGSKGNPSTDTQYFGPGTRLTVL.

This clone was found a few times. This rearrangement joins TRBV7-2 to TRBJ1-2, with D hard to call. The CDR3 covers 14 residues. The germline V gene encodes CDR1 SGHTA and CDR2 FQGNSA. Trimming took off 5 bases at V and 4 bases at J, with 14 bases between the two ends. CDR3 coding DNA: TGTGCCAGCAGCCCCCGGGCGGACCTCTATGGCTACACCTTC. Its translation: CASSPRADLYGYTF.